A selection of T cell receptor beta chains follows, all from one sample in a study of CD8+ T cells in alopecia areata. Repertoires were generated with immunoSEQ multiplex PCR, while TCRdb's copy carries only in-frame clones and drops some. The top ten clones hold 13% of a sample with some 150,000 clones, 86% of them seen once. The sequencing used CD8+ T cells sorted from blood, collected at week 4, from a patient treated with tofacitinib. Receptors originate from a human donor with alopecia areata. CDR3s include the opening cysteine and the closing phenylalanine or tryptophan.

CDR3aa	j_gene	v_gene
CATGGSADTQYF	TRBJ2-3	TRBV15
CASSLEGFNQPQHF	TRBJ1-5	TRBV5-6
CALVRGNYGYTF	TRBJ1-2	TRBV7-2
CASSDQGGTEAFF	TRBJ1-1	TRBV6-4
CSVEIPGSSYEQYF	TRBJ2-7	TRBV29-1
CASSSRLDSQGYEQYF	TRBJ2-7	TRBV7-9
CASTLRGTDTYEQYF	TRBJ2-7	TRBV6-5
CASSEAPSGYEQYF	TRBJ2-7	TRBV6-1
CASSPPAGPRNNEQFF	TRBJ2-1	TRBV7-9
CASSLGSSNNEQFF	TRBJ2-1	TRBV5-1
CASSESGRGQETQYF	TRBJ2-5	TRBV2
CSVVGRNPRVSSYNEQFF	TRBJ2-1	TRBV29-1
CASSLGSSGYYEQYF	TRBJ2-7	TRBV5-6
CSAGQDGNYGYTF	TRBJ1-2	TRBV29-1
CASSLQGLAGVDEQFF	TRBJ2-1	TRBV6-5
CSVEDPGERGNTIYF	TRBJ1-3	TRBV29-1
CAIMKTDSYEQYF	TRBJ2-7	TRBV10-3
CASTSGVPSYNEQFF	TRBJ2-1	TRBV6-5
CASEDILEYEQYF	TRBJ2-7	TRBV7-9
CASSLSGPTDTQYF	TRBJ2-3	TRBV27
CASSQGGGTSSEQYF	TRBJ2-7	TRBV6-1
CASSSYSTDTQYF	TRBJ2-3	TRBV6-6
CASSLDREADPYNEQFF	TRBJ2-1	TRBV27
CAWSGDWRSYEQYF	TRBJ2-7	TRBV30
CASSPGTGLPTDTQYF	TRBJ2-3	TRBV7-9
CSVETPGGLYEQYF	TRBJ2-7	TRBV29-1
CAWSKPQAAGEKLFF	TRBJ1-4	TRBV30
CSVVVNTEAFF	TRBJ1-1	TRBV29-1
CASSNGQVDSPYEQYF	TRBJ2-7	TRBV27
CSVDHGSYEQYF	TRBJ2-7	TRBV29-1
CASSLATGANTEAFF	TRBJ1-1	TRBV6-5
CASSGTTSGINTGELFF	TRBJ2-2	TRBV2
CASSYDISNRYTF	TRBJ1-2	TRBV6-5
CASNIGANVLTF	TRBJ2-6	TRBV19
CASSQGPGDYEQYF	TRBJ2-7	TRBV4-1
CASSSMTDEAFF	TRBJ1-1	TRBV5-1
CASRAPAGGYEQYF	TRBJ2-7	TRBV25-1
CASSQGLDYEQYF	TRBJ2-7	TRBV4-1
CASSRTGGTEAFF	TRBJ1-1	TRBV7-7
CASSSLGRDIQETQYF	TRBJ2-5	TRBV7-9
CASSEYWNGYTF	TRBJ1-2	TRBV25-1
CASSYTDAGNTEAFF	TRBJ1-1	TRBV5-4
CASSPSVATGELFF	TRBJ2-2	TRBV5-4
CASSRARTVGGSGANVLTF	TRBJ2-6	TRBV11-2
CASAPDLATYNEQFF	TRBJ2-1	TRBV6-6
CATLPGLGNEQFF	TRBJ2-1	TRBV2
CASSPRGREETQYF	TRBJ2-5	TRBV27
CAWSPSGSWDQYF	TRBJ2-4	TRBV30
CASSARTGGDPETQYF	TRBJ2-5	TRBV19
CASSTNLGLKFEQYF	TRBJ2-7	TRBV19
CASGQGGNNQPQHF	TRBJ1-5	TRBV6-1
CASSQALWGQGAVGANVLTF	TRBJ2-6	TRBV4-1
CASSLMQGNLAGTGELFF	TRBJ2-2	TRBV7-3
CASSPRFWSPDTQYF	TRBJ2-3	TRBV18
CASSYSPRRTDTQYF	TRBJ2-3	TRBV6-5
CSVETIGTGGTYEQYF	TRBJ2-7	TRBV29-1